These T cell receptor beta chains were read from a single sample in a study of monozygotic twins with inflammatory bowel disease. Using the 5' RACE reads, TCRdb records one entry per CDR3 protein without DNA. The ten top clones account for 5.6%, within a sample of some 300,000 distinct CDR3 sequences. The sequenced material came from blood. The receptors here all came from a human donor with ulcerative colitis or Crohn's disease, or a healthy co-twin of an affected twin (not recorded which). Each CDR3 is given with its conserved first and last residue.

TRBV13,TRBJ2-7,CASSSVGRRYEQYF
TRBV15,TRBJ1-6,CATRLGQGRTSPLHF
TRBV7-8,TRBJ2-5,CASSLALLTAAPYF
TRBV11-2,TRBJ1-1,CASSLGLTGANTEAFF
TRBV7-2,TRBJ1-5,CASGTPGAGQPQHF
TRBV4-1,TRBJ2-3,CASTALAGVEDTQYF
TRBV6-5,TRBJ1-2,CASSYEGGRGYTF
TRBV12-3/TRBV12-4,TRBJ2-2,CASSHRGPNTGELFF
TRBV28,TRBJ2-7,CASSFPRWGEQYF
TRBV7-8,TRBJ1-1,CASSLYQGAVTEAFF
TRBV20-1,TRBJ2-1,CSARAPLGAGLASYNEQFF
TRBV5-6,TRBJ2-7,CASSLRDKACF
TRBV3-1,TRBJ1-2,CASSRYFGAANYGYTF
TRBV29-1,TRBJ2-7,CSARTRFTYEQYF
TRBV5-1,TRBJ2-1,CASRDRYNEQFF
TRBV5-1,TRBJ2-7,CASSPLKADYEQYF
TRBV30,TRBJ1-2,CAWSVQGYYGYTF
TRBV7-2,TRBJ2-7,CASSLGSGALIYEQYF
TRBV20-1,TRBJ1-5,CSARDPTPQPQHF